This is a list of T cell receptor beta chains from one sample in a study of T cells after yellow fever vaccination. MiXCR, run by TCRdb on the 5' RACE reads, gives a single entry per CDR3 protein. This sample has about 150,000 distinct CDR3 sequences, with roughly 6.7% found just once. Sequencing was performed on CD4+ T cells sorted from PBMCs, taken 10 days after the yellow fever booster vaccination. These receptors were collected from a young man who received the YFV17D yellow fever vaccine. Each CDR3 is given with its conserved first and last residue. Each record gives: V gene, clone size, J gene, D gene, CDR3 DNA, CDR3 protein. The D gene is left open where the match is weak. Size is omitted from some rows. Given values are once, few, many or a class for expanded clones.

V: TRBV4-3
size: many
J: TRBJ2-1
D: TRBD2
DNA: TGCGCCAGCAGCCAAGAGTCAGCGGGGGGGTTCTCCTACAATGAGCAGTTCTTC
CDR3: CASSQESAGGFSYNEQFF

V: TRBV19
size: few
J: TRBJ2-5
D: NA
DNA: TGTGCCAGTAGCATCAGTGGCGGGAAGCGGGAGACCCAGTACTTC
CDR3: CASSISGGKRETQYF

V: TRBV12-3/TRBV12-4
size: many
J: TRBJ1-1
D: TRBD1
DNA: TGTGCCAGCAGTTCCCAGGGGGTGAACACTGAAGCTTTCTTT
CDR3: CASSSQGVNTEAFF

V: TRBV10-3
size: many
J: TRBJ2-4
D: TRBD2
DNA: TGTGCCATCAGAAAGGAGGGGACTAGCGGGAGTGCTCAGTACTTC
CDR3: CAIRKEGTSGSAQYF

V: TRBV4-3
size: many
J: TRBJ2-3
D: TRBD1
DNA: TGCGCCAGCAGCCAAGCAGGGGGAATTGATACGCAGTATTTT
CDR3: CASSQAGGIDTQYF

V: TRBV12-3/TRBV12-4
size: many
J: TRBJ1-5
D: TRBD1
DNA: TGTGCCAGCAACCTGGCGGACAGGATGAATCAGCCCCAGCATTTT
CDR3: CASNLADRMNQPQHF

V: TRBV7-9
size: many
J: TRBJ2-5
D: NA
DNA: TGTGCCAGCAGCAACCCACGGGTACTCATTCAAGAGACCCAGTACTTC
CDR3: CASSNPRVLIQETQYF

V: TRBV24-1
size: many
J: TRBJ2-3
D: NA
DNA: TGTGCCACCAGTGATCCGACCCAGAGCACAGATACGCAGTATTTT
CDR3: CATSDPTQSTDTQYF

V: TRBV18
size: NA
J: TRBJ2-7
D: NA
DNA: TGTGCCAGCTCACCACCGGTAAGGGCTAGCTACGAGCAGTACTTC
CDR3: CASSPPVRASYEQYF

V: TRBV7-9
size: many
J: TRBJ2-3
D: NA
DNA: TGTGCCAGCAGCCGCGGACAGCCTGGCACAGATACGCAGTATTTT
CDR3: CASSRGQPGTDTQYF

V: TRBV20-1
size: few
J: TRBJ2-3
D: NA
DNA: TGCAGTCCAGTCTACGGGACCACAGATACGCAGTATTTT
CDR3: CSPVYGTTDTQYF

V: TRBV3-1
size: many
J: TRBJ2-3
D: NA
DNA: TGTGCCAGCAGCCGCCGGGACGGTGAGGATACGCAGTATTTT
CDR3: CASSRRDGEDTQYF

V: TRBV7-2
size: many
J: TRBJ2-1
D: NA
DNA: TGTGCCAGCAGCCGTGGGGCCGGGTGGGGTGAGCAGTTCTTC
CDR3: CASSRGAGWGEQFF

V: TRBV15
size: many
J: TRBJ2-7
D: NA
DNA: TGTGCCACCAGCTCCCGCCCAACCTACGAGCAGTACTTC
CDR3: CATSSRPTYEQYF

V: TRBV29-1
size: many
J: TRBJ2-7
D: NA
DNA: TGCAGCGTTCAAAAGGTTTCCCAACACGAGCAGTACTTC
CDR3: CSVQKVSQHEQYF

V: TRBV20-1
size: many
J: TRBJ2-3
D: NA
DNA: TGCAGTGCAGGGACCGACACAGATACGCAGTATTTT
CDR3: CSAGTDTDTQYF

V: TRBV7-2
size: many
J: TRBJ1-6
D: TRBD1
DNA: TGTGCCAGCAGCGGACAGGGGTTGGGAAATTCACCCCTCCACTTT
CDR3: CASSGQGLGNSPLHF

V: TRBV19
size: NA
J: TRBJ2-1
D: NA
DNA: TGTGCCAGTAGTATTCACGGTCCCGTCTACAATGAGCAGTTCTTC
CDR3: CASSIHGPVYNEQFF

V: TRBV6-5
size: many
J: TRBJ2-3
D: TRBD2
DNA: TGTGCCAGCAGAAATAGACTAGCGGGAACAGATACGCAGTATTTT
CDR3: CASRNRLAGTDTQYF

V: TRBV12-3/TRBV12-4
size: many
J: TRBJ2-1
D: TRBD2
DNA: TGTGCCAGCAGCCACTCTAGCGGCGGGAGTGAGCAGTTCTTC
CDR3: CASSHSSGGSEQFF

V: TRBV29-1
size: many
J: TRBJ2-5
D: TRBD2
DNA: TGCAGCGCAACTAGCGGCCGACAAGAGACCCAGTACTTC
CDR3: CSATSGRQETQYF

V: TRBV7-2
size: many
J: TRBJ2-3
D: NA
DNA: TGTGCCAGCAGCTTATGGGACACCACAGATACGCAGTATTTT
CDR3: CASSLWDTTDTQYF

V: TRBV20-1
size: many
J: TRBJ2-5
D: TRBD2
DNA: TGCAGTGCTAGTCGTCCTAGCGGTTACCAAGAGACCCAGTACTTC
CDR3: CSASRPSGYQETQYF

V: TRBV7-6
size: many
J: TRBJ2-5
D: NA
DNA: TGTGCCAGCAGCTCATTTCCCATCCAAGAGACCCAGTACTTC
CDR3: CASSSFPIQETQYF

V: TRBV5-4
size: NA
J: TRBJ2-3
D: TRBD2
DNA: TGTGCCGGATCTAGCGGGAGGGTTGATTCAGATACGCAGTATTTT
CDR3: CAGSSGRVDSDTQYF

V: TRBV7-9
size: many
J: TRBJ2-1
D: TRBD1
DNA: TGTGCCAGCAGCACCCGGGACAGGGGGCTTATCAATGAGCAGTTCTTC
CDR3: CASSTRDRGLINEQFF

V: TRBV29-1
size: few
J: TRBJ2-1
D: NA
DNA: TGCAGCGTTGAAGTACGGGCAGGGGGGAATGAGCAGTTCTTC
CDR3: CSVEVRAGGNEQFF

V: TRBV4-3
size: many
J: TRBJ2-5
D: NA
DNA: TGCGCCAGCAGCCAAGAGAGTGGTCCCGGGACCCAGTACTTC
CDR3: CASSQESGPGTQYF

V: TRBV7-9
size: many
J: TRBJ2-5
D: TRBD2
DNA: TGTGCCAGCAGCTTACGGACTAGCGGCCAAGAGACCCAGTACTTC
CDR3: CASSLRTSGQETQYF

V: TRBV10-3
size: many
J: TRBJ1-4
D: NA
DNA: TGTGCCATCAGTGAGAAAAACCCGAAAAGTCAGGGGAAACTGTTTTTT
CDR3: CAISEKNPKSQGKLFF

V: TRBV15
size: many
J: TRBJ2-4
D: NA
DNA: TGTGCCACCAGCAGTGGGGACATTCTCAGGGGAAACATTCAGTACTTC
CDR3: CATSSGDILRGNIQYF

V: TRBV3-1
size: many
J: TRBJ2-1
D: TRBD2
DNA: TGTGCCAGCAGCCAGGCCCCGGGGGGGCTGGATGAGCAGTTCTTC
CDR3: CASSQAPGGLDEQFF

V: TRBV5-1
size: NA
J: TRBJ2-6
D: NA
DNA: TGCGCCAGCAGCTTTTCCGACTCTGGGGCCAACGTCCTGACTTTC
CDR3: CASSFSDSGANVLTF

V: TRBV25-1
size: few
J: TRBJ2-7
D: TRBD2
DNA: TGTGCCAGCAGTGAATTTGGACTAGCGGGAGTTGGGGAGCAGTACTTC
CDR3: CASSEFGLAGVGEQYF

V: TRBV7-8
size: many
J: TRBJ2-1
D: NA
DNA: TGTGCCAGCAGCTTAAGCGACAGGCCCCCCTACAATGAGCAGTTCTTC
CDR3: CASSLSDRPPYNEQFF

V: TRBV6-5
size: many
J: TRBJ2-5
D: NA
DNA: TGTGCCAGCAGTTCAATGACCACTAGGGCAGAGACCCAGTACTTC
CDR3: CASSSMTTRAETQYF

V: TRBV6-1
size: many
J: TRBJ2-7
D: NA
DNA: TGTGCCAGCAGCCTCCGGGACCTATCCTACGAGCAGTACTTC
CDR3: CASSLRDLSYEQYF

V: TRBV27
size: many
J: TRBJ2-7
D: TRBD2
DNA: TGTGCCAGCAGTTTAAGTCTAGCGGGAGGTTCGTACGGCGAGCAGTACTTC
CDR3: CASSLSLAGGSYGEQYF

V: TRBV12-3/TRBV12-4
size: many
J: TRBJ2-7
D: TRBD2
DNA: TGTGCCAGCAGTATCAGAGCGGGAGGGAGTTACGAGCAGTACTTC
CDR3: CASSIRAGGSYEQYF

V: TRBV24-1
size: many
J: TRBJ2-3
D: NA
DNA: TGTGCCACCAGTGATTTGGTCTCATTGGGAGATACGCAGTATTTT
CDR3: CATSDLVSLGDTQYF

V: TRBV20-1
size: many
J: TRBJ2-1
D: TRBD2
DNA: TGCAGTGCCCCCTTTTCCGGCGGGAGGAATGAGCAGTTCTTC
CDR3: CSAPFSGGRNEQFF

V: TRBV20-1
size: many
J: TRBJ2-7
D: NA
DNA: TGCAGTGCCACCCGGGGGACCTACGAGCAGTACTTC
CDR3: CSATRGTYEQYF

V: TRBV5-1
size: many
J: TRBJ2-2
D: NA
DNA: TGCGCCAGCAGCTTAACGGGGCCGGCGAACACCGGGGAGCTGTTTTTT
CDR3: CASSLTGPANTGELFF

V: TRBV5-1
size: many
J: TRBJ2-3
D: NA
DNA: TGCGCCAGCAGCAACGGAGGGCCTGCAGATACGCAGTATTTT
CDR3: CASSNGGPADTQYF

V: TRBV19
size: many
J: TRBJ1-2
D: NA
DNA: TGTGCCAGTAGTCTTGACAGCCCCATCGGCTACACCTTC
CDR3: CASSLDSPIGYTF

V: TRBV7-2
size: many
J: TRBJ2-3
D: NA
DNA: TGTGCCAGCAGCTTAGTTGGGACCAGCGACACAGATACGCAGTATTTT
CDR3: CASSLVGTSDTDTQYF

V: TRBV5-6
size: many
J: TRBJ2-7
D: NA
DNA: TGTGCCAGCAGCTTCCCGACAGTCTACGAGCAGTACTTC
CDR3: CASSFPTVYEQYF

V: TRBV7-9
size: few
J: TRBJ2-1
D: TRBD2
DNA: TGTGCCAGCAGCTGGGGACTAGCGTACAATGAGCAGTTCTTC
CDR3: CASSWGLAYNEQFF

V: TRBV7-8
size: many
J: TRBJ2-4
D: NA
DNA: TGTGCCAGCAGCTTATCAGGGTCCGCTCAGTACTTC
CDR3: CASSLSGSAQYF

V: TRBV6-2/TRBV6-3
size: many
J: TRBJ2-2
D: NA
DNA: TGTGCCAGCACCCCGACTGCCACCGGGGAGCTGTTTTTT
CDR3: CASTPTATGELFF

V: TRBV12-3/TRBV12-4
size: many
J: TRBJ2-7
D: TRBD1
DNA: TGTGCCAGCAGTCAGACAGGGTCACCCGAGACCTACGAGCAGTACTTC
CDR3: CASSQTGSPETYEQYF

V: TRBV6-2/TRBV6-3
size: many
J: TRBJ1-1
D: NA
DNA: TGTGCCAGCAGTTATAGAACCTGGAAGAACACTGAAGCTTTCTTT
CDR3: CASSYRTWKNTEAFF

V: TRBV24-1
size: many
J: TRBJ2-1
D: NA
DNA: TGTGCCACGCTTAGCTCCTACAATGAGCAGTTCTTC
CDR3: CATLSSYNEQFF

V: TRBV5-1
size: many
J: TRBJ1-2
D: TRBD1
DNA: TGCGCCAGCAGCGACCGGGACAGGGGGACCTACTATGGCTACACCTTC
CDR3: CASSDRDRGTYYGYTF

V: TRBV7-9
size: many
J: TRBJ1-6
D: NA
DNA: TGTGCCAGCAGCTTAAGGGACGGCTCGCCCCTCCACTTT
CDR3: CASSLRDGSPLHF

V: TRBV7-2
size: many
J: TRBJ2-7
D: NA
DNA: TGTGCCAGCAGCAGCAGGGACTTCAACTACGAGCAGTACTTC
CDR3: CASSSRDFNYEQYF

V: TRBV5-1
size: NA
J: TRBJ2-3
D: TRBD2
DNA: TGCGCCAGCAGCACTATAAGACTAGCGGTCACAGATACGCAGTATTTT
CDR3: CASSTIRLAVTDTQYF

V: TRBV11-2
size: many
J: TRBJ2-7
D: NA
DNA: TGTGCCAGCAGCTTAGCCTTCGAGCAGTACTTC
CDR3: CASSLAFEQYF

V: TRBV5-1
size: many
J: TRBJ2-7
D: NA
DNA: TGCGCCAGCAGCTTGAGTGACAATACCTACGAGCAGTACTTC
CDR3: CASSLSDNTYEQYF

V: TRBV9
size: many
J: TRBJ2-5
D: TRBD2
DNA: TGTGCCAGCAGCGTCGCCGGGACTAGCGGGCAAGAGACCCAGTACTTC
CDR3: CASSVAGTSGQETQYF